One sample yielded the 13 T cell receptor beta chains listed below, sequenced in a study of cytomegalovirus exposure and HLA in healthy donors listed by TCRdb under 2017. The library was built by means of the immunoSEQ multiplex PCR assay. For the multiplex PCR, a mixture combining 60 forward primers for TCR Vbeta segments and 13 reverse primers for TCR Jbeta segments was used. Not all clones reach the TCRdb copy of this immuneACCESS table, which keeps in-frame sequences only. Checked studies attribute under half of the gap to unresolved V genes and leave the rest unexplained. This sample comprises 170,000 or so clones, approximately 86% of them detected only once. The leading ten clones occupy under 2.5% of the sample. Sequencing used PBMCs. The receptors come from a woman aged 18 to 35 in good health and CMV-seronegative.

The genes are TRBV6-1 and TRBJ1-5; tentative D call: TRBD1 (5 bases). V was cut by 4 bases and J by 4 bases, with 17 bases left in between. CDR1 is MNHNS, CDR2 SASEGT, per germline. CDR3 length: 16 amino acids. The chain's CDR3 is CASSARQTLWNQPQHF. In DNA, the CDR3 is TGTGCCAGCAGTGCCAGACAGACCCTCTGGAATCAGCCCCAGCATTTT.

V is TRBV5-1 and J is TRBJ2-7; TRBD2 might be the D (6 bases). CDR3 size: 16 residues. Germline CDR1 is SGHRS and CDR2 is YFSETQ. Trimming cost V 7 bases and J 0 bases, with 20 bases left between them. The CDR3 here is CASAALPGLSSYEQYF. The CDR3 DNA is TGCGCCAGCGCCGCCCTTCCGGGACTCAGCTCCTACGAGCAGTACTTC.

This chain links TRBV28 with TRBJ1-5, with 7 positions matching TRBD1. CDR1 is MDHEN and CDR2 is SYDVKM in the germline V gene. This CDR3 spans 17 amino acids. V dropped 2 bases and J dropped 4; count of bases not matched to a gene: 11. The CDR3 loop reads CASSLNPPGGSNQPQHF. In DNA form, the CDR3 reads TGTGCCAGCAGTTTAAACCCCCCAGGGGGGTCAAATCAGCCCCAGCATTTT.

This clone was counted between two and nine times. The chain carries TRBV5-1 and TRBJ1-3; 11 nucleotides match TRBD1. The J segment lost 3 bases and the V segment lost 4 bases, leaving 6 bases of the junction unmatched. Germline CDR1 and CDR2: SGHRS and YFSETQ. CDR3 length equals 16 residues. CDR3 protein: CASSPGQGAYGNTIYF. CDR3 DNA sequence: TGCGCCAGCAGCCCAGGACAGGGGGCGTATGGAAACACCATATATTTT.

This chain links TRBV23-1 with TRBJ2-1; 7 positions agree with TRBD2. TRBV23-1 is filed as an ORF, its function uncertain. The CDR3 consists of 14 residues. The trim removed 5 bases at V and 6 bases at J, leaving 7 bases unmatched. CDR3 protein: CASSASGGSNEQFF. The DNA for the CDR3 is TGCGCCAGCAGTGCATCGGGGGGTAGCAATGAGCAGTTCTTC.

The table lists this clone with a count of one. V gene TRBV6-5 combines with J gene TRBJ2-5; D remains ambiguous. The end of the DNA fits TRBJ2-7 better, so the J call may be wrong. CDR1 is MNHEY and CDR2 is SVGAGI in the germline V gene. The CDR3 is 14 amino acids. CDR3 DNA sequence: TGTGCCAGCAGTCCGCAACGGCGAGGTTACGAGCAGTACTTC. Encoded protein: CASSPQRRGYEQYF.

The V and J genes are TRBV13 and TRBJ2-2; 7 bases align to TRBD1. The CDR3 sequence is 16 residues long. In germline, CDR1 is PRHDT, CDR2 FYEKMQ (reference sequence). With V trimmed by 2 bases and J by 6 bases, 9 bases remained unmatched. DNA of the CDR3: TGTGCCAGCAGCTTAACAGGGGCGGTGGGGCCCGGGGAGCTGTTTTTT. Translated: CASSLTGAVGPGELFF.

The gene calls are TRBV28 and TRBJ1-6; a weak D match, TRBD1 (5 bases). Trimming stripped 4 bases from V and 7 bases from J, with 14 bases between. This CDR3 contains 15 residues. Germline assignment: CDR1 MDHEN and CDR2 SYDVKM. The CDR3 bases are TGTGCCAGCAGTTCCCGACCGGGGGGGAATTCACCCCTCCACTTT. Amino acid sequence: CASSSRPGGNSPLHF.

The chain couples TRBV12-5 to TRBJ2-2; TRBD1 matches 10 bases. This CDR3 spans 16 amino acids. Unmatched junction bases numbered 7, after V lost 5 bases and J lost 4 bases. CDR1 is LGHNT and CDR2 is FRNRAP in the germline V gene. Here the CDR3 DNA reads TGTGCTAGTGGTACCGACAGGGGGCGAGGCACCGGGGAGCTGTTTTTT. It specifies CASGTDRGRGTGELFF.

The genes are TRBV5-1 and TRBJ2-4; D is perhaps TRBD1 (6 bases). The germline V gene encodes CDR1 SGHRS and CDR2 YFSETQ. This CDR3 comprises 15 residues. V lost 1 base to trimming and J lost 3 bases, with 11 bases between them. CDR3 region: CASSLTGLDKNIQYF. CDR3 DNA sequence: TGCGCCAGCAGCTTGACAGGGTTGGACAAAAACATTCAGTACTTC.

V gene TRBV6-5 combines with J gene TRBJ2-7, with D tentatively TRBD2 (6 bases). Germline V gene sequence: CDR1 MNHEY, CDR2 SVGAGI. V was clipped by 0 bases and J by 2 bases, with 8 bases between them. This CDR3 has 14 residues. CDR3 sequence: CASSYSSGAYEQYF. In DNA, the CDR3 is TGTGCCAGCAGTTACTCGTCGGGGGCCTACGAGCAGTACTTC.

In DNA, the CDR3 is TGCGCCAGCAGCCAAGGGTCAAGCAGCGAGCAGTACTTC. As protein: CASSQGSSSEQYF. The V and J genes are TRBV4-1 and TRBJ2-5; D remains unclear. The J call may not be correct, given that the DNA end is closer to TRBJ2-7. CDR3 length: 13 residues. Germline lookup yields CDR1 MGHRA and CDR2 YSYEKL.

The chain couples TRBV27 to TRBJ2-1; 10 nucleotides align to TRBD1. This CDR3 comprises 15 residues. CDR1 is MNHEY, CDR2 SMNVEV, per germline (reference sequence). With V trimmed by 4 bases and J by 4 bases, 4 bases remained unmatched. The CDR3 region is CASSSGTGDYNEQFF. Written as DNA, the CDR3 is TGTGCCAGCAGTTCCGGGACAGGGGATTACAATGAGCAGTTCTTC.